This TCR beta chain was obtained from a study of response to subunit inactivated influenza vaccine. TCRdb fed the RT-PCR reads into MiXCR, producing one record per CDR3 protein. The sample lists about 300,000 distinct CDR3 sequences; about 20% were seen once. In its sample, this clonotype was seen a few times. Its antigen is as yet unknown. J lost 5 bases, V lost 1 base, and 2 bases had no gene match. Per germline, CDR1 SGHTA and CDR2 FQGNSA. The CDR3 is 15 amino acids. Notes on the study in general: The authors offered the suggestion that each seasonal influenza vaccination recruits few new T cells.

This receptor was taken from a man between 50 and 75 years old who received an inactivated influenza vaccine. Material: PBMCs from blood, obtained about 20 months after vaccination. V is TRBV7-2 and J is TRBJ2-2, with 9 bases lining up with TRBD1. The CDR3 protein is CASSLGGQGTGELFF. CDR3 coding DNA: TGTGCCAGCAGCTTAGGGGGACAGGGAACCGGGGAGCTGTTTTTT. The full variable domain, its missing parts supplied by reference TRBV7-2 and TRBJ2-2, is GAGVSQSPSNKVTEKGKDVELRCDPISGHTALYWYRQSLGQGLEFLIYFQGNSAPDKSGLPSDRFSAERTGGSVSTLTIQRTQQEDSAVYLCASSLGGQGTGELFFGEGSRLTVL.